The sequence of this TCR beta chain was determined in a study of blood T cell repertoires in COVID-19. Looking at the study overall: From the United States, Italy and Spain came samples of acute and convalescent COVID-19.

V lost 0 bases and J lost 3, with 10 bases in between. Germline assignment: CDR1 SGHRS and CDR2 YFSETQ. This CDR3 region has 14 residues. Sequenced by immunoSEQ multiplex PCR; TCRdb stores in-frame clones only, minus some. The top ten hold roughly 6.2% of the sample, which has approximately 200,000 clones, 87% seen once. The source material was peripheral blood. The clonotype comes from a man between 60 and 70 years old who had recovered from COVID-19. The chain links TRBV5-1 to TRBJ2-7, with no clear D. DNA of the CDR3: TGCGCCAGCAGCTTGGACGGGTATATCTACGAGCAGTACTTC. This encodes CASSLDGYIYEQYF.